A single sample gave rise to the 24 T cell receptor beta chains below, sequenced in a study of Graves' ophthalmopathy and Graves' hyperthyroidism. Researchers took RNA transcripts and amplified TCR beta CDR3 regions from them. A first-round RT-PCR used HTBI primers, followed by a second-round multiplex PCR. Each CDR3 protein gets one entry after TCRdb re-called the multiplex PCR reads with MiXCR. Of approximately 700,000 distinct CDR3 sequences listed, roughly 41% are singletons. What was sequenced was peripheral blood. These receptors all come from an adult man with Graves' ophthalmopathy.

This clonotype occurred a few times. The CDR3 is CASSMIGTGDGTEAFF. In nucleotides, the CDR3 is TGTGCCAGCAGCATGATTGGGACAGGGGACGGAACTGAAGCTTTCTTT. The chain carries TRBV11-1 and TRBJ1-1, with TRBD1 matching over 10 bases. The CDR3 has 16 residues. J gave up 5 bases and V 5 bases, and 11 bases lay outside the gene matches. Germline CDR1 reads SGHAT; CDR2 reads FQDESV (reference sequence).

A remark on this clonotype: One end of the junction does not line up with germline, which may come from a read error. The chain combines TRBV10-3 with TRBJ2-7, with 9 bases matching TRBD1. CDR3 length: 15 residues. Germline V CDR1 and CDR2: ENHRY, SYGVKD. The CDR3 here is CASSIRDRVFNEQYF. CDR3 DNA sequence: TGTGCCAGCAGTATCCGGGACAGGGTATTCAACGAGCAGTACTTC.

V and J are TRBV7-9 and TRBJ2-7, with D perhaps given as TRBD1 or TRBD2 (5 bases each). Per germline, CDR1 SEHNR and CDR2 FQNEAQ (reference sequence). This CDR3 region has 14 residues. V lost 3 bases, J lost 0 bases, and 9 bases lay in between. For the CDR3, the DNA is TGTGCCAGCAGCTTTGCCGGGACCTCCTACGAGCAGTACTTC. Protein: CASSFAGTSYEQYF.

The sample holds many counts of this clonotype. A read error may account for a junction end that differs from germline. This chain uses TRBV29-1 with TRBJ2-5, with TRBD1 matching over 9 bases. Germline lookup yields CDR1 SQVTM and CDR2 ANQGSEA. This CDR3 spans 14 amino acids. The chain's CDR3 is CSVEGDRAQETQYF. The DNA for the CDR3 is TGCAGCGTGGAAGGGGACAGGGCACAAGAGACCCAGTACTTC.

CDR3 DNA sequence: TGCGCCAGCAGCCAAGATCCAGCGAGACAAGAGACCCAGTACTTC. This encodes CASSQDPARQETQYF. The V and J genes are TRBV10-2 and TRBJ2-5, with D hard to call. CDR3 length: 15 amino acids. V lost 6 bases to trimming and J lost 2 bases, with 16 bases between them. Germline CDR1 WSHSY, CDR2 SAAADI.

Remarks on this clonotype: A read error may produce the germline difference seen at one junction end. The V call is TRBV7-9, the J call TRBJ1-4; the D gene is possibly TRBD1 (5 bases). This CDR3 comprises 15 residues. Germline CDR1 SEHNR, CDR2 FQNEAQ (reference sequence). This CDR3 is CAGSLEGNPNEKLFF. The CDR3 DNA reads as TGTGCCGGCAGCTTAGAGGGGAACCCTAATGAAAAACTGTTTTTT.

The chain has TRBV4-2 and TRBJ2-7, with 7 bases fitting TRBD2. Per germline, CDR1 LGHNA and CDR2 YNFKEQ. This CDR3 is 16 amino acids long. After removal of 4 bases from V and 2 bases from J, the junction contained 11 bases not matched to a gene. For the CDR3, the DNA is TGTGCCAGCAGCCTCGCTTCTAGCGGCCAAGCCTACGAGCAGTACTTC. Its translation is CASSLASSGQAYEQYF.

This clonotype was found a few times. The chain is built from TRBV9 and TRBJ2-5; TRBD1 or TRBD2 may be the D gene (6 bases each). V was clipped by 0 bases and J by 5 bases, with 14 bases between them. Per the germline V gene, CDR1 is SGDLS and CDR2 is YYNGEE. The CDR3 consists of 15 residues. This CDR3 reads CASSVGGGGGETQYF. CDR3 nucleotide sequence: TGTGCCAGCAGCGTAGGGGGAGGAGGGGGTGAGACCCAGTACTTC.

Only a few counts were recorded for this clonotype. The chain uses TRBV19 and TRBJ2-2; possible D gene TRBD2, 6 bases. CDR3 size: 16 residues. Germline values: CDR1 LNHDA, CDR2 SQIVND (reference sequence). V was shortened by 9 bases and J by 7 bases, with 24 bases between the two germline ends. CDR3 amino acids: CASSLRRRGSHGELFF. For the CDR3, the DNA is TGTGCCAGCAGCTTAAGGCGGAGGGGTTCCCACGGGGAGCTGTTTTTT.

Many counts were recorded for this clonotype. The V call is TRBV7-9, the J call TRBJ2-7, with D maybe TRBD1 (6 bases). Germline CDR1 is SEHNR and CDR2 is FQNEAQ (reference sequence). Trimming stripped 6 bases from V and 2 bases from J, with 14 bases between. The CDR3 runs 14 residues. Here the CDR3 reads CASSLAGATYEQYF. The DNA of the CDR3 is TGTGCCAGCAGTTTGGCAGGGGCGACCTACGAGCAGTACTTC.

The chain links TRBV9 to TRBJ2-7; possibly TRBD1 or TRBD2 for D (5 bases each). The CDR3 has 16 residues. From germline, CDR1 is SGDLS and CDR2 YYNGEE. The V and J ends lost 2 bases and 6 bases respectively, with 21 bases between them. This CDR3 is CASSVGTDTTYVEQYF. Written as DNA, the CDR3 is TGTGCCAGCAGCGTGGGGACGGATACTACCTACGTCGAGCAGTACTTC.

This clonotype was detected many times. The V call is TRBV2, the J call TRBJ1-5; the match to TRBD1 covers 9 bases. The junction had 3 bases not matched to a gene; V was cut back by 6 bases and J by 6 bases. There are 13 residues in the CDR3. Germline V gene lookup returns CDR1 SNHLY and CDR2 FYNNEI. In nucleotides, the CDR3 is TGTGCCAGCAGACAGGGGGCAGGTCAGCCCCAGCATTTT. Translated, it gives CASRQGAGQPQHF.

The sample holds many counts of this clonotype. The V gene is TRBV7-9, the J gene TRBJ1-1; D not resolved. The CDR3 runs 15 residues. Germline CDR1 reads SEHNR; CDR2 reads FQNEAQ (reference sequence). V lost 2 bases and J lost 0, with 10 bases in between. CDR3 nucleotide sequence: TGTGCCAGCAGCTTAATCGACACAATGAACACTGAAGCTTTCTTT. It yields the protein CASSLIDTMNTEAFF.

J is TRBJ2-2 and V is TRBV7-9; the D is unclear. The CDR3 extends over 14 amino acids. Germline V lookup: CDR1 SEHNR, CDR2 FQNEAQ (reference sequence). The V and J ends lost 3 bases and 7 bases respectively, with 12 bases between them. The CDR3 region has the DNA TGTGCCAGCAGCTTGGCCGTTTACCTCGGGGAGCTGTTTTTT. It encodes CASSLAVYLGELFF.

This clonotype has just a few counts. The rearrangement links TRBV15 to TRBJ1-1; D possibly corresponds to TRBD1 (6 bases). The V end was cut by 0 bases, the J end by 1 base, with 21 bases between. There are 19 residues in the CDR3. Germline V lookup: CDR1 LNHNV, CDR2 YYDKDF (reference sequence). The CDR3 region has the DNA TGTGCCACCAGCAGAGATTGGGTCACAGGGCCCCGAGGGAACACTGAAGCTTTCTTT. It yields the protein CATSRDWVTGPRGNTEAFF.

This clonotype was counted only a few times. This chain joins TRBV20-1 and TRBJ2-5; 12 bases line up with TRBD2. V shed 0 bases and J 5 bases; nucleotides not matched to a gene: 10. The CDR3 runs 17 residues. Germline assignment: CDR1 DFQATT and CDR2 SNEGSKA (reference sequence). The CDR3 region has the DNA TGCAGTGCTAGAGAAATGACTAGCGGGGGCATGGGGGAGACCCAGTACTTC. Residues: CSAREMTSGGMGETQYF.

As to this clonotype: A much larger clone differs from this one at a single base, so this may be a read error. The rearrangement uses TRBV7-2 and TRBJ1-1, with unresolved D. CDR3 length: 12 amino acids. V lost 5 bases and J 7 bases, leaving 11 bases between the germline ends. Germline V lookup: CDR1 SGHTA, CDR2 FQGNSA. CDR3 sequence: CASSQRWGEAFF. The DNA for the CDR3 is TGTGCCAGCAGCCAGAGATGGGGTGAAGCTTTCTTT.

CDR3 nucleotides: TGTGCCAGTGGGTCGGTCGTTAACCAAGAGACCCAGTACTTC. It specifies CASGSVVNQETQYF. This chain connects TRBV12-3 or TRBV12-4 to TRBJ2-5; no clear D. The CDR3 covers 14 residues. Trimming removed 9 bases at V and 0 bases at J, with 14 bases between.

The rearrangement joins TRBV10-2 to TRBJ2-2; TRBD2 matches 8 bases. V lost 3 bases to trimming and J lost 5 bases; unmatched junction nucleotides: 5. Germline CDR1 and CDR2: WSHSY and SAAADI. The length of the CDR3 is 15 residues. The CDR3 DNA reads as TGCGCCAGCAGTGATCCAGCGGGAGAAACCGGGGAGCTGTTTTTT. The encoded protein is CASSDPAGETGELFF.

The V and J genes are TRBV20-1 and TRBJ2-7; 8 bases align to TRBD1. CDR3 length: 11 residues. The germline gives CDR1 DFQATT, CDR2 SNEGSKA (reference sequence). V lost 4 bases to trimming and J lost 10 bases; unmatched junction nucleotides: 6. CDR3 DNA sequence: TGCAGTGCTATACAGGGGGACGGTCAGTACTTC. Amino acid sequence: CSAIQGDGQYF.

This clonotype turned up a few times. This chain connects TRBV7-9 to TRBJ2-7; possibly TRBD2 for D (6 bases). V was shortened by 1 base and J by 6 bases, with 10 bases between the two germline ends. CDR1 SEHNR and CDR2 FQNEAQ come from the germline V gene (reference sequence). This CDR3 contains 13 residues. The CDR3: CASSLEAGSEQYF. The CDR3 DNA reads TGTGCCAGCAGCTTAGAGGCGGGGTCCGAGCAGTACTTC.

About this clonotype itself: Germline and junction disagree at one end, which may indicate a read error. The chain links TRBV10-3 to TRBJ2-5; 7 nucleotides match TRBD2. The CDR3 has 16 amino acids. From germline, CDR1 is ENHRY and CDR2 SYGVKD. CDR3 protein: CASSLGGSVARETQYF. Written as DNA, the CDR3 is TGTGCCAGCAGTTTAGGCGGGAGTGTGGCCCGAGAGACCCAGTACTTC.

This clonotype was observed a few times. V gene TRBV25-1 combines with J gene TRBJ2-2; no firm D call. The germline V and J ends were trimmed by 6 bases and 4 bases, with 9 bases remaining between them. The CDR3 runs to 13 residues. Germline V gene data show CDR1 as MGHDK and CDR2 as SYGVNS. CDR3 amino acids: CASSYLITGELFF. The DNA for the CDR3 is TGTGCCAGCAGCTACCTTATCACCGGGGAGCTGTTTTTT.

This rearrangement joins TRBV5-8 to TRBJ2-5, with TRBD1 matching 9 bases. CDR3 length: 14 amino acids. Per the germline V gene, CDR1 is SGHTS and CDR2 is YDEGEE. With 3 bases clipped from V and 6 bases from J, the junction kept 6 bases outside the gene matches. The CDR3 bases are TGTGCCAGCAGCTCCGGGACAGGGTCGCAGACCCAGTACTTC. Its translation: CASSSGTGSQTQYF.